The 10 T cell receptor beta chains given below trace back to one sample, sequenced in a study of blood T cell repertoires in COVID-19. Sequencing used immunoSEQ multiplex PCR; TCRdb keeps in-frame clones, though not all of them. The sample has tens of thousands of clones, 70% to 90% seen once. What was sequenced was peripheral blood. The receptors derive from a man in his 70s with acute or convalescent COVID-19.

CDR3 in DNA: TGTGCCAGCAGCCTCCGTGGCCGGGACAGAATAGGAAACACCATATATTTT. Translation: CASSLRGRDRIGNTIYF. The genes are TRBV11-2 and TRBJ1-3; 7 bases align to TRBD1. This CDR3 comprises 17 residues. Germline loops: CDR1 SGHAT, CDR2 FQNNGV. The V and J ends lost 5 bases and 4 bases, in that order; junction bases with no gene match: 14.

The chain couples TRBV6-5 to TRBJ2-7; no clear D gene. Germline V gene data show CDR1 as MNHEY and CDR2 as SVGAGI. The CDR3 runs to 14 residues. V was clipped by 6 bases and J by 1 base, with 13 bases between them. Written as DNA, the CDR3 is TGTGCCAGCAGCCCAAACCGGGTTTCCTACGAGCAGTACTTC. This gives the protein CASSPNRVSYEQYF.

V and J are TRBV19 and TRBJ1-5; 7 nucleotides match TRBD1. Germline-derived CDR1 and CDR2 are LNHDA and SQIVND (reference sequence). With V trimmed by 6 bases and J by 2 bases, 7 bases remained unmatched. The CDR3 length is 15 residues. The chain's CDR3 is CASSKQDRGNQPQHF. CDR3 DNA sequence: TGTGCCAGTAGCAAACAAGACAGGGGCAATCAGCCCCAGCATTTT.

This sequence joins TRBV28 and TRBJ1-3, with unresolved D. This CDR3 is 14 amino acids long. Germline V gives CDR1 MDHEN, CDR2 SYDVKM. Trimming removed 8 bases at V and 0 bases at J, with 11 bases between. The CDR3 DNA reads TGTGCCAGCCTTCCGGGTTCCTCTGGAAACACCATATATTTT. Translated: CASLPGSSGNTIYF.

This chain links TRBV6-6 with TRBJ2-7; tentative D call: TRBD1 (6 bases). Trimming removed 2 bases at V and 1 base at J, with 9 bases between. Looked up from germline, CDR1 is MNHNY and CDR2 is SVGAGI (reference sequence). The CDR3 consists of 14 residues. DNA of the CDR3: TGTGCCAGCAGTTACGGCAGGGGATCCTACGAGCAGTACTTC. Its translation is CASSYGRGSYEQYF.

CDR3 in DNA: TGTGCCAGCAGTGAGTTCGCGGGGATAGGAGAGACCCAGTACTTC. This encodes CASSEFAGIGETQYF. The chain couples TRBV6-1 to TRBJ2-5; D perhaps matches TRBD2 (6 bases). The CDR3 is 15 amino acids. CDR1 MNHNS and CDR2 SASEGT come from the germline V gene. Deletions cut 3 bases from V and 4 bases from J, with 15 bases between.

This sequence joins TRBV5-1 and TRBJ2-1; D may be TRBD1 (6 bases). The CDR3 has 16 residues. V gave up 4 bases and J gave up 5 bases, with 19 bases separating them. The germline gives CDR1 SGHRS, CDR2 YFSETQ. The CDR3 region is CASSPRGLPLDNEQFF. The CDR3 bases are TGCGCCAGCAGCCCCAGGGGCCTCCCTCTGGACAATGAGCAGTTCTTC.

This chain joins TRBV10-3 and TRBJ1-3; D might be TRBD1 (5 bases). V gave up 4 bases and J gave up 4 bases, with 17 bases separating them. The CDR3 contains 16 residues. Per germline, CDR1 ENHRY and CDR2 SYGVKD. The CDR3 region is CAISVGSNRFGNTIYF. The DNA for the CDR3 is TGTGCCATCAGTGTCGGATCGAACAGGTTCGGAAACACCATATATTTT.

The CDR3 nucleotides read TGTGCCAGCTCACTGTATGCGGGGGGGAGCACAGATACGCAGTATTTT. Its translation: CASSLYAGGSTDTQYF. The chain uses TRBV18 and TRBJ2-3, with 9 bases aligning to TRBD2. CDR3 length: 16 amino acids. Germline CDR1 reads KGHSH; CDR2 reads LQKENI. V dropped 4 bases and J dropped 0; count of bases not matched to a gene: 5.

This clone was observed a handful of times. The CDR3 here is CATSEYYRAGGPDTQYF. The CDR3 region has the DNA TGTGCCACCAGTGAGTACTACCGGGCAGGGGGCCCAGATACGCAGTATTTT. The V and J genes are TRBV24-1 and TRBJ2-3, with 8 bases aligning to TRBD1. CDR3 length: 17 residues. Germline lookup yields CDR1 KGHDR and CDR2 SFDVKD. With 4 bases clipped from V and 4 bases from J, the junction kept 12 bases outside the gene matches.